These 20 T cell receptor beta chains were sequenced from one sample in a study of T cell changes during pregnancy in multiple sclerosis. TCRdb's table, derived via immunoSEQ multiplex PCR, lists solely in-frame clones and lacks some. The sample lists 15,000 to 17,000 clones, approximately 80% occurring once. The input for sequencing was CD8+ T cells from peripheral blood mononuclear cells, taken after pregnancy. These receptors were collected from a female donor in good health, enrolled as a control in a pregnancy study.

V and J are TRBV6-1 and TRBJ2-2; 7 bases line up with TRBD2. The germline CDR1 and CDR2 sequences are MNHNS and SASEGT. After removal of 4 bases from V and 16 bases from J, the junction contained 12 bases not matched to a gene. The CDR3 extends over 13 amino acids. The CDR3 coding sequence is TGTGCCAGCAGTGTGTCCGGGGAGCGGGGTGGGTTTTTT. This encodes CASSVSGERGGFF.

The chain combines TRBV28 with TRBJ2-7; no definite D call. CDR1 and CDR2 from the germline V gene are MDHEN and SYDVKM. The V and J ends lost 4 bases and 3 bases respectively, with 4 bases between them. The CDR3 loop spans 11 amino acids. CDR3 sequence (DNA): TGTGCCAGCAGTTCAAACTACGAGCAGTACTTC. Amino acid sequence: CASSSNYEQYF.

This CDR3 is CASSYSGGSGANVLTF. In DNA, the CDR3 is TGTGCCAGCAGTTACTCAGGGGGCTCTGGGGCCAACGTCCTGACTTTC. The chain is built from TRBV6-5 and TRBJ2-6; perhaps TRBD1 as D (6 bases). The CDR3 contains 16 residues. V lost 0 bases and J lost 0, with 6 bases in between. Per germline, CDR1 MNHEY and CDR2 SVGAGI.

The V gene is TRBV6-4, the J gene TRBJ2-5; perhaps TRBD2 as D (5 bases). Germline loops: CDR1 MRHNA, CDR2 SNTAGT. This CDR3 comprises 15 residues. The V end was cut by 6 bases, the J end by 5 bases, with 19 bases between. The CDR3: CASSREGGAGETQYF. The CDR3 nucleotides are TGTGCCAGCAGCAGAGAGGGCGGTGCTGGGGAGACCCAGTACTTC.

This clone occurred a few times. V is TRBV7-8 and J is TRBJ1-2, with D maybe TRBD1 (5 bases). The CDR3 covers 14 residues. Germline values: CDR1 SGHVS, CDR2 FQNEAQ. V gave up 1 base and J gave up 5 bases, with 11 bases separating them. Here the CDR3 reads CASSLDGQGYGYTF. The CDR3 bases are TGTGCCAGCAGCTTAGATGGGCAGGGTTATGGCTACACCTTC.

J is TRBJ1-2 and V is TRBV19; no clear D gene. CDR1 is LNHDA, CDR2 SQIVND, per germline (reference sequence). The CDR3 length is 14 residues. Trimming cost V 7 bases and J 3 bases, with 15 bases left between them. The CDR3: CASNPRRGDYGYTF. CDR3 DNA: TGTGCCAGTAACCCACGTCGGGGAGACTATGGCTACACCTTC.

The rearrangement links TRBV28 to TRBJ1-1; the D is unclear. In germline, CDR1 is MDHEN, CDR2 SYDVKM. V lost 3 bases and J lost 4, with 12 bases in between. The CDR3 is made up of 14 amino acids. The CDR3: CASSFGVGGTEAFF. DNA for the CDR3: TGTGCCAGCAGTTTCGGGGTGGGAGGCACTGAAGCTTTCTTT.

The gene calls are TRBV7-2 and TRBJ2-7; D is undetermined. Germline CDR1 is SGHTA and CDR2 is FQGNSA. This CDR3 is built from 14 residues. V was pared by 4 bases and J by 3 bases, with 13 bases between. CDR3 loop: CASSYPASHYEQYF. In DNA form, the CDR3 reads TGTGCCAGCAGCTACCCCGCGAGCCACTACGAGCAGTACTTC.

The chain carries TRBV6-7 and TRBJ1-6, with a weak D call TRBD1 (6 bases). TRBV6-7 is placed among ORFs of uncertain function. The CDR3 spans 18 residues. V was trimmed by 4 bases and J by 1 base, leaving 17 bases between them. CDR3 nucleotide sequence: TGTGCCAGCAGTTCCTGGGGGCCCAGGGTTTCCTATAATTCACCCCTCCACTTT. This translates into CASSSWGPRVSYNSPLHF.

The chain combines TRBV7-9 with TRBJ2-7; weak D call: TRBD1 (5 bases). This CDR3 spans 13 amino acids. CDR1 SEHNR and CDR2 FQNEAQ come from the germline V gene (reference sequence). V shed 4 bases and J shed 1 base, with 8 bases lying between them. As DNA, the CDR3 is TGTGCCAGCAGCTCCCAGGGTTCCTACGAGCAGTACTTC. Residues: CASSSQGSYEQYF.

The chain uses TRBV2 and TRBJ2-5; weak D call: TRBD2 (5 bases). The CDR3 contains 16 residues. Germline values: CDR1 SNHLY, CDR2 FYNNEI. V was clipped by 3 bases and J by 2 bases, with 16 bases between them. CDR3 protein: CASSEWTGGSQETQYF. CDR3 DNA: TGTGCCAGCAGTGAGTGGACTGGCGGTTCACAAGAGACCCAGTACTTC.

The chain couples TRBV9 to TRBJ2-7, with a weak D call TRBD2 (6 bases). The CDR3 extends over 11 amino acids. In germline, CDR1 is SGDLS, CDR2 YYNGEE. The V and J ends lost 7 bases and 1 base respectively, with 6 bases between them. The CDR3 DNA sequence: TGTGCCAGCGGGGGGTCCTACGAGCAGTACTTC. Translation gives CASGGSYEQYF.

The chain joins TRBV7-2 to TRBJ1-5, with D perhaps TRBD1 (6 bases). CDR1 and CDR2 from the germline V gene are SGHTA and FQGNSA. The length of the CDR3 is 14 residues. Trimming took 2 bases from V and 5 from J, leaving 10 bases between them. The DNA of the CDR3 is TGTGCCAGCAGCTTAAGCAGGGGCGATCAGCCCCAGCATTTT. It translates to CASSLSRGDQPQHF.

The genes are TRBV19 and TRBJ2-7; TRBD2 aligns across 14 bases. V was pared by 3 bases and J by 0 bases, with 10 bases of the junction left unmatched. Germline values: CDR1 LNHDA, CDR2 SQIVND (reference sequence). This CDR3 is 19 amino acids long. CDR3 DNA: TGTGCCAGTAGTATGGGACTAGCGGGGGCCCTTTCTAGCTCCTACGAGCAGTACTTC. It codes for CASSMGLAGALSSSYEQYF. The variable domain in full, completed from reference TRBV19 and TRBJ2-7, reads DGGITQSPKYLFRKEGQNVTLSCEQNLNHDAMYWYRQDPGQGLRLIYYSQIVNDFQKGDIAEGYSVSREKKESFPLTVTSAQKNPTAFYLCASSMGLAGALSSSYEQYFGPGTRLTVT.

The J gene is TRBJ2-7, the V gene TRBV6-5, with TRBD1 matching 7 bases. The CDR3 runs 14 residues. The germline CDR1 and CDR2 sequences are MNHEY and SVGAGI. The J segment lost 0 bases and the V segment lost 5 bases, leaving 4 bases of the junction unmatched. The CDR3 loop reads CASSQRQGSYEQYF. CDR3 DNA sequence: TGTGCCAGCAGTCAAAGACAGGGCTCCTACGAGCAGTACTTC.

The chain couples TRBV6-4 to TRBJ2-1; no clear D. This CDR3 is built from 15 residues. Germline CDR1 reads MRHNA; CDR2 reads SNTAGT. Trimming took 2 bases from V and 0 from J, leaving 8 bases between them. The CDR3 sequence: CASSDSEGSYNEQFF. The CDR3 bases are TGTGCCAGCAGTGACAGCGAAGGCTCCTACAATGAGCAGTTCTTC.

CDR3 nucleotides: TGTGCCAGCTCTCTGACTAGCGGGAGGCCTCTCAATGAGCAGTTCTTC. This sequence encodes CASSLTSGRPLNEQFF. The chain employs TRBV27 and TRBJ2-1; TRBD2 agrees at 13 bases. Germline-derived CDR1 and CDR2 are MNHEY and SMNVEV (reference sequence). This CDR3 is 16 amino acids long. J lost 6 bases, V lost 8 bases, and 10 bases had no gene match.

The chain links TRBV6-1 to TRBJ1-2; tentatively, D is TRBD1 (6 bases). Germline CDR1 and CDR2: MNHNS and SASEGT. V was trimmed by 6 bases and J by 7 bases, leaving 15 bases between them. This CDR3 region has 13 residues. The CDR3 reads CASSHRDGGGYTF. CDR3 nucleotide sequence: TGTGCCAGCAGCCACAGGGATGGAGGTGGCTACACCTTC.

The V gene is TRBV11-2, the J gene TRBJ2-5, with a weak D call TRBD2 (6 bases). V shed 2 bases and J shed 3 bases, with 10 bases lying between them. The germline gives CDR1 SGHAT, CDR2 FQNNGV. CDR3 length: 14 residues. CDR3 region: CASSLLGEEETQYF. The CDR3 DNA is TGTGCCAGCAGCTTACTAGGGGAGGAAGAGACCCAGTACTTC.

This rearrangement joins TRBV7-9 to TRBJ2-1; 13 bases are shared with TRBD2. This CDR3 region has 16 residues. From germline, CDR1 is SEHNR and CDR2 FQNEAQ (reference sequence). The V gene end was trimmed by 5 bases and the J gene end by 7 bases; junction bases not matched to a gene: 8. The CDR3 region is CASSGGLAGDRNEQFF. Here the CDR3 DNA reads TGTGCCAGCAGCGGCGGACTAGCGGGGGATAGGAATGAGCAGTTCTTC.